The 3 T cell receptor beta chains below come from one sample, sequenced in a study of CD8+CD57+ T cells in acquired aplastic anemia (dated by TCRdb to about 2018). Sequencing relied on an Illumina HiSeq 2000. Profiling of TCR beta VDJ combinations and CDR3 sequences used genomic DNA as the template. The public reads were run again by TCRdb, first through fastp at Q25 and then through MiXCR, and only productive beta chains were kept. CDR3 protein sequences are deduplicated, and each keeps its most common genes and DNA. In all, the sample holds fewer than 70,000 distinct CDR3 sequences, and 50% to 55% of those were seen once. The ten most abundant clones make up around 8% of the sample. Sample: sorted CD4+, CD8+, or CD8+CD57+ T cells (not recorded which) from PBMCs. The receptors shown here come from a human donor in good health, serving as a control.

V is TRBV25-1 and J is TRBJ1-2; TRBD1 matches at 7 bases. This CDR3 has 16 residues. The V and J ends lost 5 bases and 6 bases, in that order; junction bases with no gene match: 15. From germline, CDR1 is MGHDK and CDR2 SYGVNS. The CDR3 region has the DNA TGTGCCAGCAGTACTAACCGGGACAGCCTCGGGGATGGCTACACCTTC. Residues: CASSTNRDSLGDGYTF.

The rearrangement uses TRBV7-6 and TRBJ1-2, with 7 bases aligning to TRBD1. Trimming at V came to 0 bases and at J to 4 bases, leaving 11 bases not matched to a gene. Germline CDR1 is SGHVS and CDR2 is FNYEAQ. This CDR3 is built from 17 residues. The CDR3 DNA is TGTGCCAGCAGCTTAGCCCCTCAGACAGGGTTAGGCTATGGCTACACCTTC. It yields the protein CASSLAPQTGLGYGYTF.

Only a few counts were recorded for this clonotype. This chain links TRBV4-2 with TRBJ2-2; 10 nucleotides line up with TRBD2. Germline loops: CDR1 LGHNA, CDR2 YNFKEQ. After removal of 0 bases from V and 3 bases from J, the junction contained 16 bases not matched to a gene. This CDR3 is built from 21 residues. The CDR3 DNA reads as TGTGCCAGCAGCCAAGATTTAGAGGGGGCGGTAGCGGGAGGCCACACCGGGGAGCTGTTTTTT. Its translation: CASSQDLEGAVAGGHTGELFF.